This T cell receptor beta chain originates from a study of patients and donors after allogeneic stem cell transplantation. The V segment lost 5 bases and the J segment 7 bases; nucleotides outside the gene matches: 8. In germline, CDR1 is DFQATT, CDR2 SNEGSKA (reference sequence). The CDR3 sequence is 14 residues long. TCRdb re-derived calls from the RT-PCR reads in MiXCR, one entry per CDR3 protein. The sample yields hundreds of thousands of distinct CDR3 sequences, around 16% seen once. The chain recombines TRBV20-1 with TRBJ2-5, with 12 bases aligning to TRBD2. The sequencing sample was made of blood, either unsorted or a sorted T cell fraction (not recorded which). This clonotype was obtained from a human donor who was either an allogeneic HSCT recipient or a stem cell or donor lymphocyte infusion donor (not recorded which). It is not recorded whose cells these are; they may come from a transplant donor. Here the CDR3 reads CSAETSGRSMTQYF. As DNA, the CDR3 is TGCAGTGCTGAGACTAGCGGGAGATCGATGACCCAGTACTTC.